This TCR beta chain was obtained from a study of T cells after yellow fever vaccination. Germline assignment: CDR1 SGHTA and CDR2 FQGNSA. V gave up 5 bases and J gave up 4 bases, with 6 bases separating them. This CDR3 comprises 12 residues. Only a few counts were recorded for this clonotype. In TCRdb, the 5' RACE reads were re-called with MiXCR into one record per CDR3 protein. The sample carries approximately 90,000 distinct CDR3 sequences, roughly 6% recorded once. This clonotype was obtained from a man aged 18 to 29 who received the YFV17D yellow fever vaccine. This sample comprised CD8+ T cells sorted from PBMCs, obtained 10 days after the yellow fever booster vaccination. This chain links TRBV7-2 with TRBJ1-5, with D uncertain. The DNA for the CDR3 is TGTGCCAGCAGCGTGTTTAATCAGCCCCAGCATTTT. It specifies CASSVFNQPQHF.